This T cell receptor beta chain was identified during a study of cytomegalovirus exposure and HLA in healthy donors (dated by TCRdb to 2015 to 2018). Broadly, across the study: The 670 or so repertoires of the first cohort and the 95 to 150 validation repertoires were produced on the same platform, according to a later analysis. The study aimed to test whether signatures of past pathogen exposure could be identified by cataloging public T cell receptors. A separate validation cohort of some 130 different subjects was used in addition to the approximately 700-subject first cohort. High-throughput TCR immunosequencing, statistical association of individual TCRs with disease status, and machine learning were combined to predict cytomegalovirus infection status.

The donors were included in the validation cohort of approximately 120 subjects, a group kept apart from the approximately 700-subject first cohort. Results and caveats for the whole study, not just this receptor: In the study, around 150 TCR beta chains were listed as associated with cytomegalovirus. In vitro tests confirmed that a few of the cytomegalovirus-associated TCR beta chains recognize cytomegalovirus antigens. Cytomegalovirus status was reported to be diagnosed by the classifier with high specificity and sensitivity in both the original and validation cohorts. The authors suggested that the approach could potentially be extended to other disease states and immunological phenotypes. All 120 or so repertoires were used to score co-occurrence in the validation cohort in a later analysis, because that analysis had no HLA typing for the cohort. A later analysis found that TCRs clustered in the first cohort also tended to co-occur in the 95 to 150 validation repertoires, with 94% of cluster scores above 0. Across donors, most TCR sequences were observed very rarely, whereas some public TCRs were present in many individuals.

Library preparation employed the immunoSEQ multiplex PCR assay. The authors' pipeline ran thus. A statistical classification framework was built to diagnose cytomegalovirus status from the catalog of TCR beta chain sequences. In its TCRdb copy, this immuneACCESS table keeps in-frame sequences only and misses some clones. Where compared with another copy, unresolved V genes explain less than half of these, and the others have no known cause. That table is the source of V, J and clone size, and D and trimming were worked out from the DNA. The sample data list 150,000 to 250,000 clones, and around 83% of these were observed just once. Jointly, the top ten make up roughly 12% of the sample. Concerning this clone: There is no known antigen for this receptor. No clone much larger than this one lies a single base away; base qualities are absent.

What was sequenced was PBMCs. This receptor was obtained from a woman in her twenties or thirties in good health and CMV-seropositive.

The sequenced DNA: TGTGCCAGCAGATTACAGGCGACTCCTTACTATGGCTACACCTTC. Its product reads: CASRLQATPYYGYTF. The chain links TRBV6-5 with TRBJ1-2; the D gene is perhaps TRBD1, on 5 matching bases. The germline ends are 17 bases apart after V is trimmed by 6 bases and J by 3 bases. The cysteine opens and the phenylalanine closes a CDR3 of 15 amino acids. Only the CDR3 DNA is retained, 45 bases long and in frame from the first base. CDR1 and CDR2, looked up from the germline V gene, are MNHEY and SVGAGI.